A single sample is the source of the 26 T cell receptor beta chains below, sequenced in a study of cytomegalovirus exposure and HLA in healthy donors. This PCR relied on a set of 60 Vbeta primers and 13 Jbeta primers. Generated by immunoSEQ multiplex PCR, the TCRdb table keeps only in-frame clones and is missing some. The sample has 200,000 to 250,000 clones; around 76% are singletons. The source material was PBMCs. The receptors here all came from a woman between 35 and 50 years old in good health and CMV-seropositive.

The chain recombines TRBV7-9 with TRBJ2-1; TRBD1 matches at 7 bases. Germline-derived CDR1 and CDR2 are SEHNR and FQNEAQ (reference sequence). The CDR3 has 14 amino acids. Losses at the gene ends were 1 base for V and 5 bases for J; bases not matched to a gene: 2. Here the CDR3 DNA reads TGTGCCAGCAGCTTAGGGGGACAGCACAATGAGCAGTTCTTC. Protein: CASSLGGQHNEQFF. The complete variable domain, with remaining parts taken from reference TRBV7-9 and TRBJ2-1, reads DTGVSQNPRHKITKRGQNVTFRCDPISEHNRLYWYRQTLGQGPEFLTYFQNEAQLEKSRLLSDRFSAERPKGSFSTLEIQRTEQGDSAMYLCASSLGGQHNEQFFGPGTRLTVL.

CDR3 protein: CASSHQTWDNNNYEQYF. CDR3 DNA: TGTGCCAGCAGTCACCAGACTTGGGACAACAACAATTACGAGCAGTACTTC. This chain connects TRBV27 to TRBJ2-7; possibly TRBD1 for D (6 bases). Trimming pared 5 bases from V and 4 bases from J, leaving 24 bases between. The CDR3 loop spans 17 amino acids. Germline CDR1 and CDR2: MNHEY and SMNVEV (reference sequence).

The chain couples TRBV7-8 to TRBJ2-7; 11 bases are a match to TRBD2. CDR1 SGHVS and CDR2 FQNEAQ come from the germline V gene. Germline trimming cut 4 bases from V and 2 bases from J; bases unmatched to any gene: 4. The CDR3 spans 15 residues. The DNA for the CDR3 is TGTGCCAGCAGCTCAAGTAGCGGGGGGGCCTACGAGCAGTACTTC. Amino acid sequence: CASSSSSGGAYEQYF. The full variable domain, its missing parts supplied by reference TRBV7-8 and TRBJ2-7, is GAGVSQSPRYKVAKRGQDVALRCDPISGHVSLFWYQQALGQGPEFLTYFQNEAQLDKSGLPSDRFFAERPEGSVSTLKIQRTQQEDSAVYLCASSSSSGGAYEQYFGPGTRLTVT.

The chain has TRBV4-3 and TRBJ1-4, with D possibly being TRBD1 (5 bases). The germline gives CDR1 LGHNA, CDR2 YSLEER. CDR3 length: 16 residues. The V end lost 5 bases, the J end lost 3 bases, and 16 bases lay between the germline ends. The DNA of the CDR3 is TGCGCCAGCAGCGTAAAGCTTCGGGGGGCTAATGAAAAACTGTTTTTT. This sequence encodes CASSVKLRGANEKLFF.

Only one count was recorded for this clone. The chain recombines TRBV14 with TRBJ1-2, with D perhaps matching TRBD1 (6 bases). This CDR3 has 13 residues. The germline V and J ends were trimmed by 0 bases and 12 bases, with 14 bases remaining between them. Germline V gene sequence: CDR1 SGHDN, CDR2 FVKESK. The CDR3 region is CASSQDLLQGDTF. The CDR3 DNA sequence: TGTGCCAGCAGCCAAGATCTATTACAGGGAGACACCTTC.

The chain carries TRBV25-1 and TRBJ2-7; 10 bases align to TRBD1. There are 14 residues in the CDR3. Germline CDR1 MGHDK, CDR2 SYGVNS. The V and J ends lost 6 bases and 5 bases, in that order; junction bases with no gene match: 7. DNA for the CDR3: TGTGCCAGCAGCCTCCCGGACAGGGGGGACGAGCAGTACTTC. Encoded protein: CASSLPDRGDEQYF.

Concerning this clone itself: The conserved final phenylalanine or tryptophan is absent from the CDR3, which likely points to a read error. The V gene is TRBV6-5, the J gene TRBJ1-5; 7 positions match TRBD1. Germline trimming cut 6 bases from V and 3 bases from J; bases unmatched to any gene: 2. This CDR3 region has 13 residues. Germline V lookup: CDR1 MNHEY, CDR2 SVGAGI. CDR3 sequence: CASSTGVNQPQHL. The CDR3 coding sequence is TGTGCCAGCAGCACAGGGGTCAATCAGCCCCAGCATCTT.

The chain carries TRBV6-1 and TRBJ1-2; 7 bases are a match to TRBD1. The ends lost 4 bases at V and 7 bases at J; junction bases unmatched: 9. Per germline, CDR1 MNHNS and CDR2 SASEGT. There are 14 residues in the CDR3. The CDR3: CASSVGTTGIGYTF. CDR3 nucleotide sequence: TGTGCCAGCAGTGTAGGAACGACAGGGATTGGCTACACCTTC.

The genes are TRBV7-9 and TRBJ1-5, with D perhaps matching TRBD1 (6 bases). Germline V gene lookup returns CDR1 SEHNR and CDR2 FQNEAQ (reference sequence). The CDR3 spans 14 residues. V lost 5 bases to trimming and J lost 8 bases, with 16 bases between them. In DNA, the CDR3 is TGTGCCAGCAGCGAAGGGGGGGCCCTGAAGCCCCAGCATTTT. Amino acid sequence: CASSEGGALKPQHF.

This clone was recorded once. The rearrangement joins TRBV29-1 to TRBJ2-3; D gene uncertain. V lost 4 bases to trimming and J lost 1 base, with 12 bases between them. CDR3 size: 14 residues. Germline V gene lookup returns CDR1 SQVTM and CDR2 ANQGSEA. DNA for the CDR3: TGCAGCGTTGTGAGCGAGGCGGGCACAGATACGCAGTATTTT. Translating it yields CSVVSEAGTDTQYF.

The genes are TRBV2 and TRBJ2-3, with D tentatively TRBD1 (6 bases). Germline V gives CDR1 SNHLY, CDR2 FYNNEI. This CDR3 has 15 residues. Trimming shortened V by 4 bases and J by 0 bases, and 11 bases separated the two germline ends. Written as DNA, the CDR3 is TGTGCCAGCAGTGGACTCGACAGGAGCACAGATACGCAGTATTTT. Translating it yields CASSGLDRSTDTQYF.

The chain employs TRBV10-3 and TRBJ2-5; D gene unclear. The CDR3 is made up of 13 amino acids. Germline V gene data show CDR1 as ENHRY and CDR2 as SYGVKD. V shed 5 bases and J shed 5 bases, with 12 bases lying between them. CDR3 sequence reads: CAISQAPRETQYF. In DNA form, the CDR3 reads TGTGCCATCAGTCAGGCCCCACGGGAGACCCAGTACTTC.

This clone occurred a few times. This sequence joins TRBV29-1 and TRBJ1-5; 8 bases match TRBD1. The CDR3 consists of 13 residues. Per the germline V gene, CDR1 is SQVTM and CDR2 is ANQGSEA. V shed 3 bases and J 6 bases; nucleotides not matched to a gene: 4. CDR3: CSVETGEGQPQHF. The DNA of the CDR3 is TGCAGCGTTGAGACAGGGGAGGGTCAGCCCCAGCATTTT. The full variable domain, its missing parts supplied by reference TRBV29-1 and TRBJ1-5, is SAVISQKPSRDICQRGTSLTIQCQVDSQVTMMFWYRQQPGQSLTLIATANQGSEATYESGFVIDKFPISRPNLTFSTLTVSNMSPEDSSIYLCSVETGEGQPQHFGDGTRLSIL.

CDR3 protein: CASTQDRGIEKLFF. CDR3 bases: TGTGCCAGCACCCAGGACAGGGGGATCGAAAAACTGTTTTTT. J is TRBJ1-4 and V is TRBV2; 10 bases fit TRBD1. Germline V gives CDR1 SNHLY, CDR2 FYNNEI. The CDR3 has 14 amino acids. V lost 7 bases, J lost 8 bases, and 7 bases stayed unmatched.

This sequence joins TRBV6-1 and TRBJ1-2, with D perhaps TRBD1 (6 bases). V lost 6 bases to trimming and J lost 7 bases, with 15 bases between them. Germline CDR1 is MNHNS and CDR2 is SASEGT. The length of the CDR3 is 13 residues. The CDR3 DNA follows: TGTGCCAGCAGGGCAGGGGCTGTCGTTGGCTACACCTTC. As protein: CASRAGAVVGYTF.

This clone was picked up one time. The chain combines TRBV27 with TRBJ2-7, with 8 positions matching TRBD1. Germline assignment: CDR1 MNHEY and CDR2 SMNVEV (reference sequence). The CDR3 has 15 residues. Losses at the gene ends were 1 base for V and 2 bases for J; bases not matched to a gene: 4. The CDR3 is CASSLFGTGPYEQYF. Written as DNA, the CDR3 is TGTGCCAGCAGTTTATTTGGGACAGGTCCCTACGAGCAGTACTTC.

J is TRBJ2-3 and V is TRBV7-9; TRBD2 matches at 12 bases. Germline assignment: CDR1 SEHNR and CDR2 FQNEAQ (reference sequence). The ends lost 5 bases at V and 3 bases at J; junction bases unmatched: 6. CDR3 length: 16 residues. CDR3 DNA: TGTGCCAGCAGCCCTTCGACTAGCGGGAGAACAGATACGCAGTATTTT. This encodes CASSPSTSGRTDTQYF. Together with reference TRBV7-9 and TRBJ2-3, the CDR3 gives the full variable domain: DTGVSQNPRHKITKRGQNVTFRCDPISEHNRLYWYRQTLGQGPEFLTYFQNEAQLEKSRLLSDRFSAERPKGSFSTLEIQRTEQGDSAMYLCASSPSTSGRTDTQYFGPGTRLTVL.

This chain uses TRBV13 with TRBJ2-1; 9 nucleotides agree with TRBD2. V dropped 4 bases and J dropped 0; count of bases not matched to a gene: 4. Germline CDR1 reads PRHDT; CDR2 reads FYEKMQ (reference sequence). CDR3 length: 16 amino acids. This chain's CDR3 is CASSSLTSGSYNEQFF. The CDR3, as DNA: TGTGCCAGCAGCTCCCTGACTAGCGGCTCCTACAATGAGCAGTTCTTC.

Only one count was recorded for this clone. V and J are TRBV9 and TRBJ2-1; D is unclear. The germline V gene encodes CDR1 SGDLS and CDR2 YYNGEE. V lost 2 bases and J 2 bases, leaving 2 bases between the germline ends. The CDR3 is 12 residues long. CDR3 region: CASSVTYNEQFF. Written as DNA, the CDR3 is TGTGCCAGCAGCGTTACCTACAATGAGCAGTTCTTC.

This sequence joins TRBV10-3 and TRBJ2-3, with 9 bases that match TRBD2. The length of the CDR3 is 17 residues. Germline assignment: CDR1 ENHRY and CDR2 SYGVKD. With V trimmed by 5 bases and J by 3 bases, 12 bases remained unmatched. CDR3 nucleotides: TGTGCCATCAGTTCGACGATAGCGGGAGTAGGTACAGATACGCAGTATTTT. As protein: CAISSTIAGVGTDTQYF.

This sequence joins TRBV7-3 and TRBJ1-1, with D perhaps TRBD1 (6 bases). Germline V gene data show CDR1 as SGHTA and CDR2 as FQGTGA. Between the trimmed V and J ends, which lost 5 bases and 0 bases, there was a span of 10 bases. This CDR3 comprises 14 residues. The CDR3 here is CASSRDNMNTEAFF. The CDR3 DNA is TGTGCCAGCAGCCGGGACAACATGAACACTGAAGCTTTCTTT. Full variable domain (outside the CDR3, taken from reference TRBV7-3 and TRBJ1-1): GAGVSQTPSNKVTEKGKYVELRCDPISGHTALYWYRQSLGQGPEFLIYFQGTGAADDSGLPNDRFFAVRPEGSVSTLKIQRTERGDSAVYLCASSRDNMNTEAFFGQGTRLTVV.

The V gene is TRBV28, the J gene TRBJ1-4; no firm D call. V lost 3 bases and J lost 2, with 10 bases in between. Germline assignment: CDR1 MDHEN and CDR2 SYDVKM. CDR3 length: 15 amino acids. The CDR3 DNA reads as TGTGCCAGCAGTTTCGACGGGTACACTAATGAAAAACTGTTTTTT. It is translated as CASSFDGYTNEKLFF.

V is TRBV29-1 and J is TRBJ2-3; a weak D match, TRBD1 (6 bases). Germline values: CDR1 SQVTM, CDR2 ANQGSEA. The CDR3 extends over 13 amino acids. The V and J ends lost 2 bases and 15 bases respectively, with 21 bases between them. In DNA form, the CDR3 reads TGCAGCGTTGAAAGGCAGGAAGGGGGTTCCGTATATTTT. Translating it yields CSVERQEGGSVYF.

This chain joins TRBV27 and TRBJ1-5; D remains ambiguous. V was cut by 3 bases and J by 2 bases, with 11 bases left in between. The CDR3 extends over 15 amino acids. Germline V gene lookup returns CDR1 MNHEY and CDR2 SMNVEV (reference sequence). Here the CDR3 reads CASSFQREGNQPQHF. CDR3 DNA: TGTGCCAGCAGTTTTCAAAGAGAGGGCAATCAGCCCCAGCATTTT.

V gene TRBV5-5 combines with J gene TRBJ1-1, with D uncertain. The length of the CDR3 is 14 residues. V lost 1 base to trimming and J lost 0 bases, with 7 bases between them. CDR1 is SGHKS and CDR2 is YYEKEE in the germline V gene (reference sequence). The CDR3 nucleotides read TGTGCCAGCAGCTTGCGCACACTGAACACTGAAGCTTTCTTT. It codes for CASSLRTLNTEAFF.

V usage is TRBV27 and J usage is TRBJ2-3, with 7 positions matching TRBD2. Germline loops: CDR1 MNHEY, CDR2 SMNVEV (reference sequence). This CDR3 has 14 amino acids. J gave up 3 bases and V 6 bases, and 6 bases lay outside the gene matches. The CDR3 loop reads CASRGAGPTDTQYF. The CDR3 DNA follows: TGTGCCAGCAGGGGAGCGGGGCCTACAGATACGCAGTATTTT.